The source of this T cell receptor (beta chain) is a study of blood T cell repertoires in COVID-19. As handled by the study authors: Researchers report that nucleated cell counts were estimated from reference gene primer amplification. Here immunoSEQ multiplex PCR was the method, and the copy in TCRdb shows in-frame clones only, minus some. The D gene and trimming were derived from the DNA, and the V and J assignments and clone size from that table. The sample yields over 85,000 clones, 70% to 90% seen once. Germline CDR1 is LGHNA and CDR2 is YNFKEQ. V lost 2 bases and J lost 3, with 16 bases in between. CDR3 length equals 17 residues.

The chain uses TRBV4-2 and TRBJ2-2; D might be TRBD1 (5 bases). The sample consisted of peripheral blood. The TCR sequence derives from a woman older than 75 with active COVID-19. This CDR3 reads CASSQFSGSSYTGELFF. The CDR3 nucleotides are TGTGCCAGCAGCCAATTTTCAGGGTCCTCCTACACCGGGGAGCTGTTTTTT.